The sequence of this TCR beta chain was determined in a study of shared T cell receptors in the human thymus. Some clones are missing from TCRdb's copy, which holds only in-frame ones; the method was immunoSEQ multiplex PCR. The table shows roughly 560,000 clones, with 75% to 80% occurring only once. V was clipped by 6 bases and J by 5 bases, with 16 bases between them. Germline V gene sequence: CDR1 MNHEY, CDR2 SMNVEV (reference sequence). This CDR3 has 14 residues. The same specimen was also included in a second study, on human thymus T cells.

Source material: thymocytes. This TCR came from a boy under three years old with a congenital heart defect. This chain joins TRBV27 and TRBJ1-1; D is possibly TRBD1 (5 bases). The CDR3 here is CASRRTGLGTEAFF. DNA of the CDR3: TGTGCCAGCAGGCGGACGGGACTGGGAACTGAAGCTTTCTTT.